There are a few counts of the clone carrying this TCR beta chain. Its antigen is undetermined. This entry comes from a study of cytomegalovirus exposure and HLA in healthy donors. Likely unrecorded immune exposures existed in these nominally healthy donors. General observations from the study: Most of the TCR beta V segments (in an earlier analysis) were productive either about 87% or about 30% of the time.

The CDR3 extends over 15 amino acids. V dropped 1 base and J dropped 3 bases, with 12 bases sitting between them. CDR1 MGHRA and CDR2 YSYEKL come from the germline V gene. 60 Vbeta and 13 Jbeta primers were used in PCR. Data came from immunoSEQ multiplex PCR; TCRdb stores just in-frame clones and leaves some out. This repertoire shows about 160,000 clones, about 60% found once; its top ten account for about 7.1%. The sequence came from a woman aged 55-70 years in good health and CMV-seropositive. J is TRBJ2-5 and V is TRBV4-1; D remains unclear. Sample: PBMCs. In nucleotides, the CDR3 is TGCGCCAGCAGCCAAGTGAGCGCGCTTAAAGAGACCCAGTACTTC. It specifies CASSQVSALKETQYF.